The rows below give T cell receptor beta chains drawn from one sample of a study of CD8 T cells in ankylosing spondylitis. In TCRdb, the 5' RACE reads were re-called with MiXCR into one record per CDR3 protein. The data contain more than 300,000 distinct CDR3 sequences, about 9.9% of them seen just once; the ten biggest clones take up more than 7%. The sample taken for sequencing was blood, either unsorted or a sorted T cell fraction (not recorded which). The receptors derive from a female donor with ankylosing spondylitis or in good health (not recorded which). Each CDR3 is given with its conserved first and last residue. The D gene is left open where the match is weak. The size field is filled for only some rows; it gives once, few, many or a size class.

size,J,V,D,DNA,CDR3
many,TRBJ1-1,TRBV5-1,NA,TGCGCCAGCAGCAGGTTAGACCTGAACACTGAAGCTTTCTTT,CASSRLDLNTEAFF
NA,TRBJ2-1,TRBV20-1,TRBD1,TGCGGTGCTACAGGGGTTAGTGGCAATGAGCAGTTCTTC,CGATGVSGNEQFF
many,TRBJ2-3,TRBV20-1,NA,TGCAGTGCTAGAGAAGGTCCAGATACGCAGTATTTT,CSAREGPDTQYF
many,TRBJ2-1,TRBV12-3/TRBV12-4,NA,TGTGCCAGCAGTTCACGCCCCGGGAATGAGCAGTTCTTC,CASSSRPGNEQFF
NA,TRBJ2-2,TRBV2,TRBD2,TGTGCCAGACCCGGGACTAGCGGCAACACCGGGGAGCTGTTTTTT,CARPGTSGNTGELFF
NA,TRBJ2-2,TRBV7-9,TRBD1,TGTGCCAGCAGCGTGACGACAGGGGCGAACACCGGGGAGCTGTTTTTT,CASSVTTGANTGELFF
many,TRBJ1-3,TRBV3-1,NA,TGTGCCAGCAGCCAAGACAGGGTTGACGGAAACACCATATATTTT,CASSQDRVDGNTIYF
few,TRBJ1-3,TRBV12-3/TRBV12-4,NA,TGTGCCAGCAGGACCGGGACACTACTGCAGGGAAACACCATATATTTT,CASRTGTLLQGNTIYF
many,TRBJ2-1,TRBV7-2,NA,TGTGCCAGCAGCTTAGCGGGAGGCCCCCAGATGGAGCAGTTCTTC,CASSLAGGPQMEQFF
few,TRBJ2-2,TRBV12-3/TRBV12-4,NA,TGTGCCAGCAGTTTCCCACTAGCTCAAGGTGGTAGCGGGGAGCTGTTTTTT,CASSFPLAQGGSGELFF
many,TRBJ2-4,TRBV20-1,NA,TGCAGTGCTAGAACCTCCTCCCAGGGAAACATTCAGTACTTC,CSARTSSQGNIQYF
NA,TRBJ2-7,TRBV5-1,NA,TGCGCCAGCAGCCCGGTCGGACGGCCAGAGGAGCAGTACTTC,CASSPVGRPEEQYF
few,TRBJ2-3,TRBV11-2,NA,TGTGCCAGCAGCGGGGGGCTGGATACGCAGTATTTT,CASSGGLDTQYF
few,TRBJ2-2,TRBV27,NA,TGTGCCAGCAGTTTCCTCGTGACGTCCGGGGAGCTGTTTTTT,CASSFLVTSGELFF
many,TRBJ2-7,TRBV7-2,TRBD2,TGTGCCAGCAGCCAGACTAGCGGGAGGTTAATCGTTGTTGAGCAGTACTTC,CASSQTSGRLIVVEQYF